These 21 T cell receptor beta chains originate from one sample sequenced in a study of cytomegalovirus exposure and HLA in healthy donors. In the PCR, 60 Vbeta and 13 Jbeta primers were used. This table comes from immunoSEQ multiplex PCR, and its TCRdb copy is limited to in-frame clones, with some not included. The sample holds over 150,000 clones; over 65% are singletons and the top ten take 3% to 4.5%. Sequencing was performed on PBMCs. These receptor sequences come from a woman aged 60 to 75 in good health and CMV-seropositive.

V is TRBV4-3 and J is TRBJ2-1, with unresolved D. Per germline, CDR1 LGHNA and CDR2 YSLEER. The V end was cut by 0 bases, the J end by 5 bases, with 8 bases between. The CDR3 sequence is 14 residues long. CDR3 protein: CASSQDSSDNEQFF. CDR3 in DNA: TGCGCCAGCAGCCAAGATAGTTCGGACAATGAGCAGTTCTTC.

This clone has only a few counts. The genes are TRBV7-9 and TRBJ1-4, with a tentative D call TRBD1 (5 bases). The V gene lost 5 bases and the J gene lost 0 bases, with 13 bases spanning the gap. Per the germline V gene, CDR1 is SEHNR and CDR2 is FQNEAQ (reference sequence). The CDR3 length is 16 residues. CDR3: CASSIRQSPTNEKLFF. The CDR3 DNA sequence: TGTGCCAGCAGCATTAGACAGTCCCCAACTAATGAAAAACTGTTTTTT.

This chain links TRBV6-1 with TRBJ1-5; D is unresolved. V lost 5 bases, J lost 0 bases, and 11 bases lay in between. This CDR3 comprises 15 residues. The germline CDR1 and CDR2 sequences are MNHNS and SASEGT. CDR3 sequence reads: CASSKRRDSNQPQHF. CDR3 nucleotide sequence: TGTGCCAGCAGTAAGAGGAGGGATAGCAATCAGCCCCAGCATTTT.

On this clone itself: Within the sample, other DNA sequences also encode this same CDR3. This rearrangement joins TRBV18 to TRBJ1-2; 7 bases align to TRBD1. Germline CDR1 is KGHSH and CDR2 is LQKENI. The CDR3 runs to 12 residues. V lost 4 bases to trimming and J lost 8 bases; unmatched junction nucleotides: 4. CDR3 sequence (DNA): TGTGCCAGCTCACTACAGGGGCGCGGCTACACCTTC. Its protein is CASSLQGRGYTF.

The CDR3 here is CASSLVSGGKSYEQYF. The DNA of the CDR3 is TGTGCCAGCAGCTTGGTGTCAGGGGGAAAATCCTACGAGCAGTACTTC. V usage is TRBV5-8 and J usage is TRBJ2-7; 7 bases map to TRBD1. CDR3 length: 16 residues. Germline V gene data show CDR1 as SGHTS and CDR2 as YDEGEE. V dropped 0 bases and J dropped 1; count of bases not matched to a gene: 7.

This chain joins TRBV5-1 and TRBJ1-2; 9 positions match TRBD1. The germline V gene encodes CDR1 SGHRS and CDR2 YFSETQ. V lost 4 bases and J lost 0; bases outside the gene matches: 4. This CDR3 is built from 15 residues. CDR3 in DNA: TGCGCCAGCAGCCAACAGGGGGCGGCTAACTATGGCTACACCTTC. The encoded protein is CASSQQGAANYGYTF.

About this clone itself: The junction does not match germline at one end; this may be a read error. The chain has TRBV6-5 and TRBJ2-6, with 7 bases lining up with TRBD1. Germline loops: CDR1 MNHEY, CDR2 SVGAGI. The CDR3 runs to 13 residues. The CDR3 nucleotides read TGTGCCAGCCGGACAGGTGGGGCCAACGGCCTGACTTTC. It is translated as CASRTGGANGLTF.

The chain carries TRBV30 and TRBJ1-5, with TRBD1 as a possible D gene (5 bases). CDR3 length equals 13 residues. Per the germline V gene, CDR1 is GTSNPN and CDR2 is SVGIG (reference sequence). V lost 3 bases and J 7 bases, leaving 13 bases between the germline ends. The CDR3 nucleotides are TGTGCCTGGAGAGGGCAGGGCCCCCAGCCCCAGCATTTT. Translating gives CAWRGQGPQPQHF.

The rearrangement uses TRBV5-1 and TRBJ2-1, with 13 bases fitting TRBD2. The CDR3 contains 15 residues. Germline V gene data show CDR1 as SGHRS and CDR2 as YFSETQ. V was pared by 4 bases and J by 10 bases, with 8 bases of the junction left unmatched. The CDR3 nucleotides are TGCGCCAGCAGCCCCCGACTAGCGGGAGGAGAGGAGCAGTTCTTC. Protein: CASSPRLAGGEEQFF.

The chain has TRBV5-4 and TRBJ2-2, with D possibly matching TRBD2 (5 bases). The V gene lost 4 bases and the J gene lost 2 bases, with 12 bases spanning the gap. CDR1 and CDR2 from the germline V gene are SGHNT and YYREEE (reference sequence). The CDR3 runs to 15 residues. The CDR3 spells CASSPREGNTGELFF. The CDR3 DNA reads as TGTGCCAGCAGCCCACGCGAGGGAAACACCGGGGAGCTGTTTTTT.

The CDR3 nucleotides are TGTGCCAGCAGTGGAGCGCGGCAATGGGGCAAGTCAGATACGCAGTATTTT. Amino acid sequence: CASSGARQWGKSDTQYF. V is TRBV6-1 and J is TRBJ2-3, with D perhaps matching TRBD1 (5 bases). The V gene lost 4 bases and the J gene lost 4 bases, with 21 bases spanning the gap. There are 17 residues in the CDR3. From germline, CDR1 is MNHNS and CDR2 SASEGT.

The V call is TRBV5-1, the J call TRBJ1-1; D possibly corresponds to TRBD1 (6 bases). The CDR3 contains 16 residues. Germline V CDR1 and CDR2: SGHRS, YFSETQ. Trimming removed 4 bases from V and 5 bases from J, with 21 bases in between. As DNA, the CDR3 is TGCGCCAGCAGCCCTCCGAGCGGGGGCGCGGGAACTGAAGCTTTCTTT. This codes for CASSPPSGGAGTEAFF.

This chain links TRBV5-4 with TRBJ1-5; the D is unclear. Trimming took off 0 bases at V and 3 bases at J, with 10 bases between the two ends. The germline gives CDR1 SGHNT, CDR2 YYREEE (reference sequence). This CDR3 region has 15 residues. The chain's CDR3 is CASSLGGGTNQPQHF. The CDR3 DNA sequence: TGTGCCAGCAGCTTGGGCGGCGGCACCAATCAGCCCCAGCATTTT.

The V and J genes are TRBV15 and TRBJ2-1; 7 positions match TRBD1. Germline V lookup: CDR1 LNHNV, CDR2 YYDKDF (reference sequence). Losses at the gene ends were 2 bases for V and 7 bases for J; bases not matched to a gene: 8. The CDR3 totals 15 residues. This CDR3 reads CATSRRGGANNEQFF. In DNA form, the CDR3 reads TGTGCCACCAGCAGACGAGGGGGCGCAAATAATGAGCAGTTCTTC.

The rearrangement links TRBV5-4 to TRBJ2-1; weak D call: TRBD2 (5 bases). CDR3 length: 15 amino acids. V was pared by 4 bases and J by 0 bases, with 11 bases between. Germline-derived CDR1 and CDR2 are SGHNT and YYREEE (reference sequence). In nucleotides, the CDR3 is TGTGCCAGCAGCCCGGACTCCGCCTCCTACAATGAGCAGTTCTTC. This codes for CASSPDSASYNEQFF.

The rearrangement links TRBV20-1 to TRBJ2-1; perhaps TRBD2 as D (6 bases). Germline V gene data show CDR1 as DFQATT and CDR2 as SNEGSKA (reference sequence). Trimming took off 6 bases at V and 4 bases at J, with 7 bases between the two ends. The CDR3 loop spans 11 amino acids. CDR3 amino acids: CSAEGYNEQFF. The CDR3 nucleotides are TGCAGTGCGGAGGGGTACAATGAGCAGTTCTTC.

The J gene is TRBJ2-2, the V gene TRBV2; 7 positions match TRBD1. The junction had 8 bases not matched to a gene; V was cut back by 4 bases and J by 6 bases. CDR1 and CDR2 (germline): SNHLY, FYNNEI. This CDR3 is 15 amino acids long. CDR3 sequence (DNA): TGTGCCAGCAGTGTTGTTTTGCAGGGGGCCGGGGAGCTGTTTTTT. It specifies CASSVVLQGAGELFF. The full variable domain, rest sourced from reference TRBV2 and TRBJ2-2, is EPEVTQTPSHQVTQMGQEVILRCVPISNHLYFYWYRQILGQKVEFLVSFYNNEISEKSEIFDDQFSVERPDGSNFTLKIRSTKLEDSAMYFCASSVVLQGAGELFFGEGSRLTVL.

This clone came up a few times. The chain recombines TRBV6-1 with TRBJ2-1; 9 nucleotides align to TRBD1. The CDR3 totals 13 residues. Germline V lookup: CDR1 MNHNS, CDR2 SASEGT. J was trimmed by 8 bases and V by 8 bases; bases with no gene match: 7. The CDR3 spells CASLRDRVDEQFF. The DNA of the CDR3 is TGTGCCAGCCTCCGGGACAGGGTGGATGAGCAGTTCTTC.

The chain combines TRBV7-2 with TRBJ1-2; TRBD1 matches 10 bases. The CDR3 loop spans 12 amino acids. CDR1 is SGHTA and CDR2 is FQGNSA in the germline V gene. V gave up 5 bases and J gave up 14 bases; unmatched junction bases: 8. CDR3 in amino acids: CASSLGTGECTF. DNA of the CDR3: TGTGCCAGCAGCCTAGGGACAGGGGAATGTACCTTC.

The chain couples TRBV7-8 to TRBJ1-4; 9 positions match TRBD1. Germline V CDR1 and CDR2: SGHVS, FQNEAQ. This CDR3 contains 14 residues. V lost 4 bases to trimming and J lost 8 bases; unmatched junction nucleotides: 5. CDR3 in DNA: TGTGCCAGCAGCTCCCAGACAGGGGGGGAAAAACTGTTTTTT. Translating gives CASSSQTGGEKLFF.

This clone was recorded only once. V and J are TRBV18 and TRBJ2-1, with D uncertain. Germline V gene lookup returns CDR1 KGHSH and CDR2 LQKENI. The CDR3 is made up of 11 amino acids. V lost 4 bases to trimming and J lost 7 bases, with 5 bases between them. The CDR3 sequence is CASSLLNEQFF. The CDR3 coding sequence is TGTGCCAGCTCACTACTGAATGAGCAGTTCTTC.